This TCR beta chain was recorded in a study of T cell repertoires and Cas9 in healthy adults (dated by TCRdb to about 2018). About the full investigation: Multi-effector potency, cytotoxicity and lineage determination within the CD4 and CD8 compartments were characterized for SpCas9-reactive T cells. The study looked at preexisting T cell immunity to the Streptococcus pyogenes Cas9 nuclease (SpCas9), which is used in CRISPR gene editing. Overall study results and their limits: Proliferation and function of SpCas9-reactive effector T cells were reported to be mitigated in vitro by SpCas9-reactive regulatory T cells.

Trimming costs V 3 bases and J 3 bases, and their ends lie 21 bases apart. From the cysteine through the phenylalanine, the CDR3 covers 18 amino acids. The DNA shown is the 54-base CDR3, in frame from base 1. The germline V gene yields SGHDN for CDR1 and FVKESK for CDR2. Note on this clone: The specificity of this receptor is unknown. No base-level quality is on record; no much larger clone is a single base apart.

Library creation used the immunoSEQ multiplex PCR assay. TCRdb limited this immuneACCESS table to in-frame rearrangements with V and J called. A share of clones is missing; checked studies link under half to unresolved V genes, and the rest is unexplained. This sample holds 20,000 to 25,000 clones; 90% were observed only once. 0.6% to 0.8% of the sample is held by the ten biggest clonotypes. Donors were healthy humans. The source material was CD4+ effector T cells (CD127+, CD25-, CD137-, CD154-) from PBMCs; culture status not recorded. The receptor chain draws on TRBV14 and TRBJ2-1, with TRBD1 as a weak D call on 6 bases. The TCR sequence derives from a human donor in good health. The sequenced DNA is TGTGCCAGCAGCCAGACCAGGGGAGACCTGCTAGACTACAATGAGCAGTTCTTC. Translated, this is CASSQTRGDLLDYNEQFF.